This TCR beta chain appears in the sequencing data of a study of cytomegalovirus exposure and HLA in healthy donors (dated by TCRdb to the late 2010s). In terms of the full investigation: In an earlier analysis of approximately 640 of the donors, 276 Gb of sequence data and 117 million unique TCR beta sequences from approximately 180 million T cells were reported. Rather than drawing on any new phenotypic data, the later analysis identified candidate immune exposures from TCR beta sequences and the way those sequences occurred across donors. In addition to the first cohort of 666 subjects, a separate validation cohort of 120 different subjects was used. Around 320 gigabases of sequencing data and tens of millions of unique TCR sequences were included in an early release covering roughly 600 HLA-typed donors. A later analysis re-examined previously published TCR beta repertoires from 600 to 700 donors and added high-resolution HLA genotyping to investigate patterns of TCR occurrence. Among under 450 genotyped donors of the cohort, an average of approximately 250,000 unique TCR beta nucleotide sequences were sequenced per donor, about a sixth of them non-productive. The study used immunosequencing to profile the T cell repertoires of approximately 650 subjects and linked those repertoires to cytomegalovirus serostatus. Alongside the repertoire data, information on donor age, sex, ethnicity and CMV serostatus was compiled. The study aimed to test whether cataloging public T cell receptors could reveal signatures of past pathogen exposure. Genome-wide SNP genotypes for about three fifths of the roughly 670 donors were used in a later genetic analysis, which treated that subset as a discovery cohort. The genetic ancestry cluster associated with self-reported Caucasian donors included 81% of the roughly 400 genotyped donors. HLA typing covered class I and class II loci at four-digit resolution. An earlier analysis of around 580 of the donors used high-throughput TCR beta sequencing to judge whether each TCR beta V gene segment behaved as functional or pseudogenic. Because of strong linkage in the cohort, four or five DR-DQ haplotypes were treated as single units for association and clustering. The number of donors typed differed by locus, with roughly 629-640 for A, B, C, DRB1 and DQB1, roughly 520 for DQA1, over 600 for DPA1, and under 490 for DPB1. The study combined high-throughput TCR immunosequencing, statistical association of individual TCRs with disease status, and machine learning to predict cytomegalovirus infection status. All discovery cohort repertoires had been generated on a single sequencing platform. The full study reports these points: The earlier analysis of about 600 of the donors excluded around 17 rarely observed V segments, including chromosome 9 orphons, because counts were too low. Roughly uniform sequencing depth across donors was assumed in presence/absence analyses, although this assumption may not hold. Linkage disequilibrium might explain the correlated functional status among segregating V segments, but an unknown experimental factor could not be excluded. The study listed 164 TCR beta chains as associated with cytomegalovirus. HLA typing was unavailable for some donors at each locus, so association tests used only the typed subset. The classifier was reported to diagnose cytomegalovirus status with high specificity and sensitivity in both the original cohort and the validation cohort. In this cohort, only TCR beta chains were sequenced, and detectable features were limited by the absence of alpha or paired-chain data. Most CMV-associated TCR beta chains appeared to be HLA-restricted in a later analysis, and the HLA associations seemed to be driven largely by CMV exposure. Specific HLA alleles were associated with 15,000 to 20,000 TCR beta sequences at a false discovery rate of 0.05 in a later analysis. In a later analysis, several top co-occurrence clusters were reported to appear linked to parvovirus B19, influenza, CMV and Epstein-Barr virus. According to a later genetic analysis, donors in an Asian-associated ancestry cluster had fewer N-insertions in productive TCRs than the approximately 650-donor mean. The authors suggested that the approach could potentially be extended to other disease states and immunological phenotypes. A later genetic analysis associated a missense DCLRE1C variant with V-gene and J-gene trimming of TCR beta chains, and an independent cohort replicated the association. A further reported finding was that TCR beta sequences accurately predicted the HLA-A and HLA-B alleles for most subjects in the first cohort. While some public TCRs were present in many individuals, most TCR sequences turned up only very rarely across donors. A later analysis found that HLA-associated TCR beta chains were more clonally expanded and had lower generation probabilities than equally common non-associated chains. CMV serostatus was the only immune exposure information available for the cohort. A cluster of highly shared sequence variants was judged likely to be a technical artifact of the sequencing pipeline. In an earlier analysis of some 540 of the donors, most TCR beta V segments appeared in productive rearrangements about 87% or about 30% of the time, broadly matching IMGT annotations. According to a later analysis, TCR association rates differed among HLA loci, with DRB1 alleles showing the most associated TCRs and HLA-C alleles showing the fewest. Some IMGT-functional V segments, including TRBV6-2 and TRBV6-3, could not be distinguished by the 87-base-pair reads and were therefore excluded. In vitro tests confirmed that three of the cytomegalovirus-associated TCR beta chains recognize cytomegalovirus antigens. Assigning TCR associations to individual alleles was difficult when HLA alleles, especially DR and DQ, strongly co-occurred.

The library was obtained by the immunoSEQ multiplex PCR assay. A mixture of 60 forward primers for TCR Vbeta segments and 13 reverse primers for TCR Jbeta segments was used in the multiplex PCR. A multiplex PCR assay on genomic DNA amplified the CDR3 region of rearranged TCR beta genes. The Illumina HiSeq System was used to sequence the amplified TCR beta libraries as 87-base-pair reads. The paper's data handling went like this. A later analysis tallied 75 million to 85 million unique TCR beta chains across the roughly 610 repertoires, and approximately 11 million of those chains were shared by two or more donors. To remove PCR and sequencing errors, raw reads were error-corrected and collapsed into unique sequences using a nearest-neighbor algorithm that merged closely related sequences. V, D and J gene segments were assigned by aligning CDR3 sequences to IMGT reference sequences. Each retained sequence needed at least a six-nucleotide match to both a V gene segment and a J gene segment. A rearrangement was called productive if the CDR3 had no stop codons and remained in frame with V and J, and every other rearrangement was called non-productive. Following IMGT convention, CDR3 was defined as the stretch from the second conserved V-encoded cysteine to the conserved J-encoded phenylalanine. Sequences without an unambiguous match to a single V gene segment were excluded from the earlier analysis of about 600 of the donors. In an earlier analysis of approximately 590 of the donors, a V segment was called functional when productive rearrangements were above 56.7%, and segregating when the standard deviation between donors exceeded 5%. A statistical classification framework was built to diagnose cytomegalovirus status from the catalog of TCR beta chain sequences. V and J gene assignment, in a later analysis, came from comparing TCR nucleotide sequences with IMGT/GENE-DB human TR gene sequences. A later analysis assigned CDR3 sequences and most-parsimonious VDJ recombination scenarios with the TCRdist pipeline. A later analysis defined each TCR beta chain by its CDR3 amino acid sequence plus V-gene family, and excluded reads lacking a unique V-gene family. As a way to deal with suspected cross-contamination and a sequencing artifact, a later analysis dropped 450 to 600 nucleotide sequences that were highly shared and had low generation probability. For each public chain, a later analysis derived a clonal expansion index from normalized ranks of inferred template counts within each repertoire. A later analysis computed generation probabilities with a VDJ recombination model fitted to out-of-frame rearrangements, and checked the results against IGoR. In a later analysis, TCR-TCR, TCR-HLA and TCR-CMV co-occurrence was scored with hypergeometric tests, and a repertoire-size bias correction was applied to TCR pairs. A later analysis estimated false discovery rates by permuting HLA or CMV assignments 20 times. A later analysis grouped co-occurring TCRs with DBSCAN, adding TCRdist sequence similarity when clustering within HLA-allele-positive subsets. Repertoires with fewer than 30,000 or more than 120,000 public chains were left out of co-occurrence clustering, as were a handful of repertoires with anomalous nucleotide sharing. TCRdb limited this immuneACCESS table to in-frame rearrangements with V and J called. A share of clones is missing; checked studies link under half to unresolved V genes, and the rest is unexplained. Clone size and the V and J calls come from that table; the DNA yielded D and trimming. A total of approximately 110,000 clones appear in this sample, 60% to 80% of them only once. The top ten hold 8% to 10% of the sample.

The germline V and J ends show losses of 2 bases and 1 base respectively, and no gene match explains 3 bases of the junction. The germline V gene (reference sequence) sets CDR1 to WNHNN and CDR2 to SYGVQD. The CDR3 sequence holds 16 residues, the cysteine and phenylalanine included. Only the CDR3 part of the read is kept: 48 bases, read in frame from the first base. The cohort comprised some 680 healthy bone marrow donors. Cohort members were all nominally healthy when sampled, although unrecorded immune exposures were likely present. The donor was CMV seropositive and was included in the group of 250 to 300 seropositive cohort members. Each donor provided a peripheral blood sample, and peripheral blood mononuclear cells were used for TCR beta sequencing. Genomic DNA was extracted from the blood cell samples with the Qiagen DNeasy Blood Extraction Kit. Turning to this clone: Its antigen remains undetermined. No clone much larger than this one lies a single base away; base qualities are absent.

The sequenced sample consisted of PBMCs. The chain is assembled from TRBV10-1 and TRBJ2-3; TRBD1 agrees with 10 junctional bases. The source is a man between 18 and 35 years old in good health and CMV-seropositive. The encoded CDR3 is CASSEGTGAGTDTQYF. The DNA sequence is TGCGCCAGCAGTGAGGGGACAGGGGCCGGCACAGATACGCAGTATTTT.